These T cell receptor beta chains were read from a single sample in a study of OX40 agonist ivuxolimab in advanced cancers. Data came from immunoSEQ multiplex PCR; TCRdb stores just in-frame clones and leaves some out. The repertoire has some 77,000 clones, about 88% of them found once; the top ten carry approximately 0.99%. The sample consisted of CD4+ or CD8+ T cells sorted from blood, taken in a trial of the OX40 agonist ivuxolimab. The receptors here all came from an adult with an advanced solid tumor such as melanoma, head and neck, liver or kidney cancer. Both conserved end residues are part of each CDR3. D genes are given only for firm matches. Some rows have no size entry. The others give once, few or many, or a class for an expanded clone.

j_gene: TRBJ2-2
d_gene: .
abundance: once
v_gene: TRBV5-1
CDR3nt: TGCGCCAGCAGCTTGGAGGGTAGCGAGAGAGGGGCCACCGGGGAGCTGTTTTTT
CDR3aa: CASSLEGSERGATGELFF

j_gene: TRBJ1-5
d_gene: .
abundance: .
v_gene: TRBV7-2
CDR3nt: TGTGCCAGCAGCTTGGACGGCGCTCAGCCCCAGCATTTT
CDR3aa: CASSLDGAQPQHF

j_gene: TRBJ2-7
d_gene: TRBD2
abundance: .
v_gene: TRBV10-2
CDR3nt: TGCGCCAGCAGGGCTAGCGGGAGCTCCTACGAGCAGTACTTC
CDR3aa: CASRASGSSYEQYF

j_gene: TRBJ1-2
d_gene: .
abundance: .
v_gene: TRBV7-2
CDR3nt: TGTGCCAGCAGCTTAGAGGCCAGCTATGGCTACACCTTC
CDR3aa: CASSLEASYGYTF

j_gene: TRBJ2-2
d_gene: .
abundance: .
v_gene: TRBV4-3
CDR3nt: TGCGCCAGCAGCCAAGATGGCGGGGAGCTGTTTTTT
CDR3aa: CASSQDGGELFF

j_gene: TRBJ2-1
d_gene: TRBD2
abundance: .
v_gene: TRBV6-5
CDR3nt: TGTGCCAGCAGATCCTCTAGCGGGTTCTACAATGAGCAGTTCTTC
CDR3aa: CASRSSSGFYNEQFF

j_gene: TRBJ1-5
d_gene: .
abundance: .
v_gene: TRBV9
CDR3nt: TGTGCCAGCAGCGTAGCCCCTGCCCAGCCCCAGCATTTT
CDR3aa: CASSVAPAQPQHF

j_gene: TRBJ1-3
d_gene: .
abundance: few
v_gene: TRBV9
CDR3nt: TGTGCCAGCAGCGGAACAGGGATAACTGGAAACACCATATATTTT
CDR3aa: CASSGTGITGNTIYF

j_gene: TRBJ2-5
d_gene: TRBD2
abundance: .
v_gene: TRBV11-2
CDR3nt: TGTGCCAGCAGCCCGGGGGGGGACCAAGAGACCCAGTACTTC
CDR3aa: CASSPGGDQETQYF

j_gene: TRBJ1-1
d_gene: TRBD1
abundance: once
v_gene: TRBV16
CDR3nt: TGTGCCAGCAGCCCGAGAACAGGGGGAAGTGCTTTCTTT
CDR3aa: CASSPRTGGSAFF

j_gene: TRBJ1-3
d_gene: .
abundance: .
v_gene: TRBV7-2
CDR3nt: TGTGCCAGCAGCTTATACACCTCTGGAAACACCATATATTTT
CDR3aa: CASSLYTSGNTIYF

j_gene: TRBJ2-5
d_gene: .
abundance: .
v_gene: TRBV11-3
CDR3nt: TGTGCCAGCAGCTTCAGGGGGGCGGGACTCCAAGAGACCCAGTACTTC
CDR3aa: CASSFRGAGLQETQYF

j_gene: TRBJ1-5
d_gene: .
abundance: .
v_gene: TRBV7-9
CDR3nt: TGTGCCAGCAGCTTAAGGGTCGCTCGTGACTTGGTTCAGCCCCAGCATTTT
CDR3aa: CASSLRVARDLVQPQHF

j_gene: TRBJ2-7
d_gene: .
abundance: .
v_gene: TRBV6-5
CDR3nt: TGTGCCAGCAGGCCACAGGGTTGGGAGCAGTACTTC
CDR3aa: CASRPQGWEQYF

j_gene: TRBJ2-6
d_gene: .
abundance: .
v_gene: TRBV5-1
CDR3nt: TGCGCCAGCAGCTCCACCTCTGGGGCCAACGTCCTGACTTTC
CDR3aa: CASSSTSGANVLTF

j_gene: TRBJ2-5
d_gene: .
abundance: .
v_gene: TRBV11-2
CDR3nt: TGTGCCAGCAGCTTAGACGTCAGCCAAGAGACCCAGTACTTC
CDR3aa: CASSLDVSQETQYF

j_gene: TRBJ2-7
d_gene: TRBD2
abundance: .
v_gene: TRBV10-3
CDR3nt: TGTGCCACTGGGAAGGATAGCGGGAGTCGGTACGAGCAGTACTTC
CDR3aa: CATGKDSGSRYEQYF

j_gene: TRBJ2-1
d_gene: TRBD2
abundance: .
v_gene: TRBV18
CDR3nt: TGTGCCAGCTCACCGGCGGCGGGAGTCCCCAATGAGCAGTTCTTC
CDR3aa: CASSPAAGVPNEQFF

j_gene: TRBJ2-5
d_gene: TRBD2
abundance: once
v_gene: TRBV9
CDR3nt: TGTGCCAGCAGCGTAGGGGTAGCGGGAGCCGGAGAGACCCAGTACTTC
CDR3aa: CASSVGVAGAGETQYF

j_gene: TRBJ2-2
d_gene: .
abundance: .
v_gene: TRBV2
CDR3nt: TGTGCCAGCAGTGAACAGGGGAACACCGGGGAGCTGTTTTTT
CDR3aa: CASSEQGNTGELFF

j_gene: TRBJ2-7
d_gene: .
abundance: .
v_gene: TRBV11-2
CDR3nt: TGTGCCAGCAGCTCCTCAGGCGTAATTAACGAGCAGTACTTC
CDR3aa: CASSSSGVINEQYF

j_gene: TRBJ1-6
d_gene: .
abundance: .
v_gene: TRBV7-2
CDR3nt: TGTGCCAGCAGCTTAGAAGGGGCTGTGAATTCACCCCTCCACTTT
CDR3aa: CASSLEGAVNSPLHF

j_gene: TRBJ2-5
d_gene: .
abundance: .
v_gene: TRBV18
CDR3nt: TGTGCCAGCTCAACCGGACAGCCAGAGACCCAGTACTTC
CDR3aa: CASSTGQPETQYF

j_gene: TRBJ1-1
d_gene: TRBD1
abundance: .
v_gene: TRBV9
CDR3nt: TGTGCCAGCAGCTTAATACTGACAGGGGGAACTGAAGCTTTCTTT
CDR3aa: CASSLILTGGTEAFF

j_gene: TRBJ1-3
d_gene: TRBD1
abundance: .
v_gene: TRBV19
CDR3nt: TGTGCCAGTAGTACCGACAGGGACTCTGGAAACACCATATATTTT
CDR3aa: CASSTDRDSGNTIYF

j_gene: TRBJ2-7
d_gene: .
abundance: .
v_gene: TRBV5-1
CDR3nt: TGCGCCAGCAGCAGATGGGGCAGCTCCTACGAGCAGTACTTC
CDR3aa: CASSRWGSSYEQYF

j_gene: TRBJ2-5
d_gene: .
abundance: .
v_gene: TRBV10-3
CDR3nt: TGTGCCATCAGTGAAGACAGCCGAGAGACCCAGTACTTC
CDR3aa: CAISEDSRETQYF

j_gene: TRBJ2-1
d_gene: .
abundance: .
v_gene: TRBV28
CDR3nt: TGTGCCAGCAGAAGAAGCGGATACAATGAGCAGTTCTTC
CDR3aa: CASRRSGYNEQFF

j_gene: TRBJ1-2
d_gene: TRBD1
abundance: .
v_gene: TRBV5-8
CDR3nt: TGTGCCAGCAGCGGGACAGGGGCGGGTGGCTACACCTTC
CDR3aa: CASSGTGAGGYTF

j_gene: TRBJ2-1
d_gene: TRBD2
abundance: .
v_gene: TRBV6-6
CDR3nt: TGTGCCAGCAAAAGCGGGAGAGAAACCTACAATGAGCAGTTCTTC
CDR3aa: CASKSGRETYNEQFF

j_gene: TRBJ2-7
d_gene: TRBD2
abundance: few
v_gene: TRBV10-3
CDR3nt: TGTGCCATCAGTGAGCCTACTAGCGGGAGTGGGGCCGAGCAGTACTTC
CDR3aa: CAISEPTSGSGAEQYF

j_gene: TRBJ2-6
d_gene: .
abundance: .
v_gene: TRBV4-1
CDR3nt: TGCGCCAGCAGCCAAGTAATGAGCCAGGCTGGGGCCAACGTCCTGACTTTC
CDR3aa: CASSQVMSQAGANVLTF

j_gene: TRBJ2-3
d_gene: .
abundance: once
v_gene: TRBV6-4
CDR3nt: TGTGCCAGCTCCAGCGGTACCACGCAGTATTTT
CDR3aa: CASSSGTTQYF

j_gene: TRBJ2-3
d_gene: .
abundance: .
v_gene: TRBV6-6
CDR3nt: TGTGCCAGCAGCCCCGTGGGAGAAAGCACAGATACGCAGTATTTT
CDR3aa: CASSPVGESTDTQYF

j_gene: TRBJ1-2
d_gene: .
abundance: .
v_gene: TRBV19
CDR3nt: TGTGCCAGTAGTACCACCACAGGATACTATGGCTACACCTTC
CDR3aa: CASSTTTGYYGYTF

j_gene: TRBJ2-1
d_gene: .
abundance: .
v_gene: TRBV2
CDR3nt: TGTGCCAGCAGTGACGTCGGGAGCTCCTACAATGAGCAGTTCTTC
CDR3aa: CASSDVGSSYNEQFF

j_gene: TRBJ2-3
d_gene: .
abundance: .
v_gene: TRBV6-6
CDR3nt: TGTGCCAGCACTTTGACAGGCACAGATACGCAGTATTTT
CDR3aa: CASTLTGTDTQYF

j_gene: TRBJ2-6
d_gene: .
abundance: .
v_gene: TRBV6-1
CDR3nt: TGTGCCAGCAGTGAAGCGATAGTCTCTGGGGCCAACGTCCTGACTTTC
CDR3aa: CASSEAIVSGANVLTF

j_gene: TRBJ2-7
d_gene: .
abundance: once
v_gene: TRBV7-9
CDR3nt: TGTGCCAGCAGCTTAGGGCTAGGACAGACCTACGAGCAGTACTTC
CDR3aa: CASSLGLGQTYEQYF

j_gene: TRBJ2-1
d_gene: .
abundance: once
v_gene: TRBV28
CDR3nt: TGTGCCAGCACTCTTAGACGGGTTGGATACAATGAGCAGTTCTTC
CDR3aa: CASTLRRVGYNEQFF

j_gene: TRBJ1-3
d_gene: TRBD1
abundance: once
v_gene: TRBV6-5
CDR3nt: TGTGCCAGCAGTAAGGGGGCGGTGGGAAACACCATATATTTT
CDR3aa: CASSKGAVGNTIYF

j_gene: TRBJ2-5
d_gene: TRBD2
abundance: .
v_gene: TRBV9
CDR3nt: TGTGCCAGCAGCGTAGCTAGCGGGGGGCCCCAACAAGAGACCCAGTACTTC
CDR3aa: CASSVASGGPQQETQYF

j_gene: TRBJ1-1
d_gene: .
abundance: few
v_gene: TRBV27
CDR3nt: TGTGCCAGCAGTACCCGGGACGCGTTTGAAGCTTTCTTT
CDR3aa: CASSTRDAFEAFF

j_gene: TRBJ2-3
d_gene: .
abundance: .
v_gene: TRBV27
CDR3nt: TGTGCCAGCAGTGGGCCTAGCACAGATACGCAGTATTTT
CDR3aa: CASSGPSTDTQYF

j_gene: TRBJ1-1
d_gene: TRBD1
abundance: .
v_gene: TRBV6-5
CDR3nt: TGTGCCAGCAGTCGGGACAGGGGCGACACTGAAGCTTTCTTT
CDR3aa: CASSRDRGDTEAFF

j_gene: TRBJ2-1
d_gene: .
abundance: .
v_gene: TRBV11-2
CDR3nt: TGTGCCAGCAGCTACCAGGGAGGCAATGAGCAGTTCTTC
CDR3aa: CASSYQGGNEQFF

j_gene: TRBJ1-1
d_gene: .
abundance: .
v_gene: TRBV2
CDR3nt: TGTGCCAGCATAACTGGGACCCTTTCAATAACTTTCTTT
CDR3aa: CASITGTLSITFF

j_gene: TRBJ1-5
d_gene: .
abundance: .
v_gene: TRBV7-2
CDR3nt: TGTGCCAGCAGCCTGGGCCCGAATCAGCCCCAGCATTTT
CDR3aa: CASSLGPNQPQHF

j_gene: TRBJ2-2
d_gene: .
abundance: once
v_gene: TRBV4-1
CDR3nt: TGCGCCAGCAGCCAAGAGTTGCGGGAGAACACCGGGGAGCTGTTTTTT
CDR3aa: CASSQELRENTGELFF

j_gene: TRBJ1-6
d_gene: TRBD1
abundance: once
v_gene: TRBV5-4
CDR3nt: TGTGCCAGCAGCTTGGGACAGGGCGGTTCACCCCTCCACTTT
CDR3aa: CASSLGQGGSPLHF

j_gene: TRBJ2-2
d_gene: .
abundance: once
v_gene: TRBV6-1
CDR3nt: TGTGCCAGCAGCAGACATAACGGGGAGCTGTTTTTT
CDR3aa: CASSRHNGELFF

j_gene: TRBJ1-1
d_gene: TRBD1
abundance: .
v_gene: TRBV5-1
CDR3nt: TGCGCCAGCAGCACCGGACAGGGGGGTGGGACTGAAGCTTTCTTT
CDR3aa: CASSTGQGGGTEAFF

j_gene: TRBJ2-7
d_gene: TRBD2
abundance: .
v_gene: TRBV5-1
CDR3nt: TGCGCCAGCAGCTCTAGCGGACAATACGAGCAGTACTTC
CDR3aa: CASSSSGQYEQYF